This T cell receptor (beta chain) was identified in a study of T cell repertoires in cytomegalovirus infection. Study in general: Matching HLA type and CMV infection were both indicated by public TCR beta signatures. Study-wide findings and caveats: Dominating the ex vivo response were TCR beta clonotypes that were CMV-specific and HLA-C-restricted.

TCRdb passed the reads through MiXCR, listing each CDR3 protein once. The sample carries about 360,000 distinct CDR3 sequences, approximately 18% recorded once. Looked up from germline, CDR1 is SNHLY and CDR2 is FYNNEI. V was trimmed by 3 bases and J by 6 bases, leaving 2 bases between them. The length of the CDR3 is 10 residues. About this clonotype itself: Its antigen is currently unknown.

The origin of this receptor is a human donor in good health (CMV status not recorded). Some clones in this sample may be carry-over from other donors' samples. This chain connects TRBV2 to TRBJ1-1; no definite D call. Sequencing was carried out using PBMCs. CDR3 protein: CASSDAEAFF. Written as DNA, the CDR3 is TGTGCCAGCAGTGACGCTGAAGCTTTCTTT. Based on the CDR3 plus reference TRBV2 and TRBJ1-1, the full variable domain is EPEVTQTPSHQVTQMGQEVILRCVPISNHLYFYWYRQILGQKVEFLVSFYNNEISEKSEIFDDQFSVERPDGSNFTLKIRSTKLEDSAMYFCASSDAEAFFGQGTRLTVV.